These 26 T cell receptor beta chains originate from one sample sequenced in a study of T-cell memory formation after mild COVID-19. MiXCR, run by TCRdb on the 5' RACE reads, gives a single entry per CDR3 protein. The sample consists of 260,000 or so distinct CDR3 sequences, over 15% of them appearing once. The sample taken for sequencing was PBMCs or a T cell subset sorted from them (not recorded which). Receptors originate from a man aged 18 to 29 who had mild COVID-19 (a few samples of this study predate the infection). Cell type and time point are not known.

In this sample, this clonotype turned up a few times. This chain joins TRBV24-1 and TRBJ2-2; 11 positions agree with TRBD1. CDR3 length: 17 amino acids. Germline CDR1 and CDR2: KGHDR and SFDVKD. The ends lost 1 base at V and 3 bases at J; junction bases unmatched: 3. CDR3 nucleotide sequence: TGTGCCACCAGTGATTTAGGACAGGGGGCTTACACCGGGGAGCTGTTTTTT. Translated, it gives CATSDLGQGAYTGELFF.

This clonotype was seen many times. CDR3 sequence reads: CASSKQGGGANVLTF. The CDR3 DNA sequence: TGTGCCAGCAGCAAACAGGGCGGGGGGGCCAACGTCCTGACTTTC. The chain links TRBV7-9 to TRBJ2-6, with D perhaps matching TRBD1 (6 bases). The V end lost 5 bases, the J end lost 4 bases, and 12 bases lay between the germline ends. This CDR3 is 15 amino acids long. The V gene's germline CDR1 is SEHNR and CDR2 FQNEAQ (reference sequence).

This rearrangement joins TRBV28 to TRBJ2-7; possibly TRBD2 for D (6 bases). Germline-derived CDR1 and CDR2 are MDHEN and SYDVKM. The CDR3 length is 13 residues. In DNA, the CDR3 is TGTGCCATCAGTGGGGGGACGAGGGACGAGCAGTACGTC. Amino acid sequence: CAISGGTRDEQYV.

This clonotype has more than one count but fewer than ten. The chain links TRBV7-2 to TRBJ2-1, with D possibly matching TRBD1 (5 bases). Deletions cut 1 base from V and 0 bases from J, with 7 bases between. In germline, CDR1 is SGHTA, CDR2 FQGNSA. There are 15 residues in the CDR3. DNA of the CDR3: TGTGCCAGCAGCTTAGGCAGGGACTCCTACAATGAGCAGTTCTTC. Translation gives CASSLGRDSYNEQFF. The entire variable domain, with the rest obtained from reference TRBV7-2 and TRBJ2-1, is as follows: GAGVSQSPSNKVTEKGKDVELRCDPISGHTALYWYRQSLGQGLEFLIYFQGNSAPDKSGLPSDRFSAERTGGSVSTLTIQRTQQEDSAVYLCASSLGRDSYNEQFFGPGTRLTVL.

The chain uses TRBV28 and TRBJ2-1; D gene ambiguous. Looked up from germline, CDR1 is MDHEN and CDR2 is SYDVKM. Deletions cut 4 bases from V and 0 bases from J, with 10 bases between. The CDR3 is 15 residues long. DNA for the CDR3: TGTGCCAGCAGTTCTGGGGTGAGCTCCTACAATGAGCAGTTCTTC. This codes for CASSSGVSSYNEQFF.

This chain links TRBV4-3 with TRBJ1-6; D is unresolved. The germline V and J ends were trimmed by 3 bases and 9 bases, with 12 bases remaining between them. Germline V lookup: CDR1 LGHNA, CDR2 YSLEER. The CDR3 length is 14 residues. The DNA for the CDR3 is TGCGCCAGCAGCCATGTCGGTGACTCTTCACCCCTCCACTTT. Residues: CASSHVGDSSPLHF.

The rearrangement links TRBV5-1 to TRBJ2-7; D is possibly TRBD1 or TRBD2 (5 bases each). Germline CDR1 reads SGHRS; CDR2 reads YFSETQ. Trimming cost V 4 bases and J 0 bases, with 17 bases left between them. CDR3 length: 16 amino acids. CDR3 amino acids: CASSMSGALYSYEQYF. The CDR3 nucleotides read TGCGCCAGCAGCATGTCCGGGGCACTTTACTCCTACGAGCAGTACTTC.

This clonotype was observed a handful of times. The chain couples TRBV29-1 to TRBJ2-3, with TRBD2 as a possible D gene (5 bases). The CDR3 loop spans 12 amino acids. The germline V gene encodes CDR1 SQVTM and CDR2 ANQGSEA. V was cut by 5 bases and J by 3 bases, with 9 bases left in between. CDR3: CSVLRDTDTQYF. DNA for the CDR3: TGCAGCGTTCTCCGGGATACAGATACGCAGTATTTT.

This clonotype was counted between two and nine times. CDR3 nucleotide sequence: TGTGCCAGCAGTTACAGGGGAGGGTACGAGCAGTACGTC. Its translation: CASSYRGGYEQYV. The rearrangement uses TRBV6-5 and TRBJ2-7, with TRBD2 matching over 7 bases. The CDR3 is 13 residues long. Trimming cost V 2 bases and J 4 bases; bases outside gene matches: 2. Germline-derived CDR1 and CDR2 are MNHEY and SVGAGI.

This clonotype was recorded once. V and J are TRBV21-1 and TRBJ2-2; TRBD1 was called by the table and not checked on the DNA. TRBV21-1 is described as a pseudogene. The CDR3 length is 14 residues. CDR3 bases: TGTGCCAGCACTCTGCAGGGATTGGCCGGGGAGCTGTTTTTT. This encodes CASTLQGLAGELFF.

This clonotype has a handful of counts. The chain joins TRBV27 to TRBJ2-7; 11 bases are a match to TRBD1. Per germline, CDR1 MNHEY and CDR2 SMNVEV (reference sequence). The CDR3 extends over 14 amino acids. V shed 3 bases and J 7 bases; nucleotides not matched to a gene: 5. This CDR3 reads CASSFGQGAGEQYF. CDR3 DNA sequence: TGTGCCAGCAGTTTCGGACAGGGGGCAGGGGAGCAGTACTTC.

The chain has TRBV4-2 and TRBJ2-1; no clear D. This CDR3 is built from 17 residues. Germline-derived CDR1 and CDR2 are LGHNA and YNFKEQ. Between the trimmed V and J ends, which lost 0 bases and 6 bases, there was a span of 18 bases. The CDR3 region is CASSQDRWLVGSNEQFF. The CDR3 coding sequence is TGTGCCAGCAGCCAAGATCGGTGGCTAGTGGGTTCCAATGAGCAGTTCTTC.

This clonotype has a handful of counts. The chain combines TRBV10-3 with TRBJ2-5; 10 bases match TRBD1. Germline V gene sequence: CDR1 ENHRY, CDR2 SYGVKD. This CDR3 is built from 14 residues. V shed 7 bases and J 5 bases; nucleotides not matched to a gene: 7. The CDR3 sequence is CAITGQGTRETQYF. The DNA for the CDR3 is TGTGCCATCACGGGACAGGGGACTAGGGAGACCCAGTACTTC.

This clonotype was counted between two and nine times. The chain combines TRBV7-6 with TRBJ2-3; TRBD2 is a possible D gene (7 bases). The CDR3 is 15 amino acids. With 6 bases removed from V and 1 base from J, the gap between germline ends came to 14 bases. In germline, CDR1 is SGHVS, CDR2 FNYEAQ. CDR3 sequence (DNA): TGTGCCAGCAGTACAAGGGGGGGTGGCACAGATACGCAGTATTTT. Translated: CASSTRGGGTDTQYF.

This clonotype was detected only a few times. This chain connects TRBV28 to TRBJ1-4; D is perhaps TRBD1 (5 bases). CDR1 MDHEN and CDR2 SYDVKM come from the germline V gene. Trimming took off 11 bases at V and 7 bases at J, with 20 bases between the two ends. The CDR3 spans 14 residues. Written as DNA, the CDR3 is TGTGCCGTCGGCCTATTTAGGGGACCTGAAAAACTGTTTTTT. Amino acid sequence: CAVGLFRGPEKLFF.

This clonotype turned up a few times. CDR3 loop: CSVLYRDSLTGTEAFF. DNA for the CDR3: TGCAGCGTTCTATACCGGGACAGCCTAACGGGCACTGAAGCTTTCTTT. The chain combines TRBV29-1 with TRBJ1-1; 7 bases line up with TRBD1. The trim removed 5 bases at V and 4 bases at J, leaving 16 bases unmatched. The CDR3 loop spans 16 amino acids. Germline CDR1 is SQVTM and CDR2 is ANQGSEA.

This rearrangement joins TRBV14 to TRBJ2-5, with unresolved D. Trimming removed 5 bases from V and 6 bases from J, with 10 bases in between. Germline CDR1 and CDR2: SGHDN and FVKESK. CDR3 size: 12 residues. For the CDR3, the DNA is TGTGCCAGCAGCTCCTACACGAAGACCCAGTACTTC. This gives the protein CASSSYTKTQYF.

The CDR3 bases are TGTGCCAGCAGTTCGACAGGGTTGTACGAGCAGTACGTC. This encodes CASSSTGLYEQYV. The rearrangement links TRBV28 to TRBJ2-7; 7 bases align to TRBD1. The CDR3 consists of 13 residues. Trimming removed 4 bases from V and 4 bases from J; junction bases left unmatched: 4. Germline V lookup: CDR1 MDHEN, CDR2 SYDVKM.

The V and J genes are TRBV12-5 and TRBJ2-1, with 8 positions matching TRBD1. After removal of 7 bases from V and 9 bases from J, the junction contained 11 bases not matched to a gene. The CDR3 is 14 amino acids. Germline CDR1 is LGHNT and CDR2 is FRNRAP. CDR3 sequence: CASAGRTGLGEQFF. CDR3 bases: TGTGCTAGTGCCGGCCGGACAGGGCTCGGTGAGCAGTTCTTC.

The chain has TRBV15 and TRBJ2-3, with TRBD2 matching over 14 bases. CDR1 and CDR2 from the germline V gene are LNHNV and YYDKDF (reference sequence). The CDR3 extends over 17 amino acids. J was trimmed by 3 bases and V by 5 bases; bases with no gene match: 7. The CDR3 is CATSAKGTSGGTDTQYF. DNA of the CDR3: TGTGCCACCAGCGCAAAAGGGACTAGCGGGGGAACAGATACGCAGTATTTT.

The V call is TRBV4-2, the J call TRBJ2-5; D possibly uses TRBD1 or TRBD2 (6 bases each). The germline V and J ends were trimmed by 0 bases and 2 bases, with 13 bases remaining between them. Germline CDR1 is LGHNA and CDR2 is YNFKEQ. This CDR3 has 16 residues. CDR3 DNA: TGTGCCAGCAGCCAAGATCCGGGGGCAGGGCAAGAGACCCAGTACTTC. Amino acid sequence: CASSQDPGAGQETQYF.

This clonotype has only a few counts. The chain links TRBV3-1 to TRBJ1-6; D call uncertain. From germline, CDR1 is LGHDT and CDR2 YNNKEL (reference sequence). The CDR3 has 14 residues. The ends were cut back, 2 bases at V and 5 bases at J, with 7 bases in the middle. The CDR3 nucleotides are TGTGCCAGCAGCCAATCGGGAGATAATTCACCCCTCCACTTT. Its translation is CASSQSGDNSPLHF.

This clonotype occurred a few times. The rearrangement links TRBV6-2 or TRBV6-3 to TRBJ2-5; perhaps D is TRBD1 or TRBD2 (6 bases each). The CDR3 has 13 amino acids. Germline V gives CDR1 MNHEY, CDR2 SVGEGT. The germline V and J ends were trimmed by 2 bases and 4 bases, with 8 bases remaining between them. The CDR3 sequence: CASSYGGPETQYF. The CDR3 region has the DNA TGTGCCAGCAGTTACGGGGGGCCAGAGACCCAGTACTTC.

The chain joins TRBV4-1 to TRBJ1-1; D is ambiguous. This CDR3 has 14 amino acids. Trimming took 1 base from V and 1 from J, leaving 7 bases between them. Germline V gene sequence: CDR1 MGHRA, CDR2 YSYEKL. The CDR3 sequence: CASSQAEANTEAFF. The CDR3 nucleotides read TGCGCCAGCAGCCAAGCAGAGGCGAACACTGAAGCTTTCTTT.

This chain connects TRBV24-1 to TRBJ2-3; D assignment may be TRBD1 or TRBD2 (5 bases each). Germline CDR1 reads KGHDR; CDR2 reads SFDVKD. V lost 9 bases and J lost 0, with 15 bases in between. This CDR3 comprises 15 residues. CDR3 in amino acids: CATGDSGPSTDTQYF. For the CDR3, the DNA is TGTGCCACCGGAGACTCGGGACCGAGCACAGATACGCAGTATTTT.

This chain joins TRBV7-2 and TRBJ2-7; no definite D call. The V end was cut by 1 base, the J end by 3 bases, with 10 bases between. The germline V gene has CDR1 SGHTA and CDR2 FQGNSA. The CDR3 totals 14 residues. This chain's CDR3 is CASSLVPVSYEQYV. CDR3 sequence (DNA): TGTGCCAGCAGCTTAGTCCCGGTCAGCTACGAGCAGTACGTC.